Listed below are T cell receptor beta chains from one sample, sequenced in a study of response to subunit inactivated influenza vaccine. Each CDR3 protein is one row after TCRdb ran MiXCR on the RT-PCR reads. The sample includes about 500,000 distinct CDR3 sequences, approximately 16% of them seen just once. Source: CD4+ T cells sorted from PBMCs, taken less than 30 months after vaccination. These receptors originate from a man aged 50-75 years who received an inactivated influenza vaccine. Both conserved end residues are part of each CDR3. A D gene is named only where the DNA matches it firmly. Only some rows state a clone size, as once, few, many or a class for expanded clones.

D gene,J gene,V gene,clone size,CDR3 DNA,CDR3 protein
TRBD2,TRBJ2-3,TRBV20-1,few,TGCAGTGCTATGACTAGCGGGAGGGGTAACACAGATACGCAGTATTTT,CSAMTSGRGNTDTQYF
TRBD2,TRBJ2-5,TRBV30,NA,TGTGCCTGGAGTGTAATAGCGGGAGGTCTCTTCCAAGAGACCCAGTACTTC,CAWSVIAGGLFQETQYF
NA,TRBJ2-2,TRBV10-3,few,TGTGCCATCAATAGACATGAGAACACCGGGGAGCTGTTTTTT,CAINRHENTGELFF
NA,TRBJ2-1,TRBV6-5,NA,TGTGCCAGCAGTTACTCGAGGGCCTTCTCCTACAATGAGCAGTTCTTC,CASSYSRAFSYNEQFF
NA,TRBJ1-1,TRBV4-1,few,TGCGCCAGCAGCCAAGAGGGGTTGGCTGAAGCTTTCTTT,CASSQEGLAEAFF
NA,TRBJ2-4,TRBV4-2,once,TGTGCCAGCAGCCAAGACATAGTATCCGAAAACATTCAGTACTTC,CASSQDIVSENIQYF
NA,TRBJ1-5,TRBV6-2/TRBV6-3,NA,TGTGCCAGCAGTTCCACTTATCAGCCCCAGCATTTT,CASSSTYQPQHF
NA,TRBJ2-7,TRBV7-6,few,TGTGCCAGCAGCTTAGTCCGGGACGAGCAGTACTTC,CASSLVRDEQYF
NA,TRBJ2-5,TRBV25-1,few,TGTGCCAGCAGTGAATATGGTCAAGAGACCCAGTACTTC,CASSEYGQETQYF
NA,TRBJ2-2,TRBV20-1,NA,TGCAGTGCTAGAGATGGGGCAGTCACCGGGGAGCTGTTTTTT,CSARDGAVTGELFF
NA,TRBJ2-4,TRBV5-1,NA,TGCGCCAGCAGCCCCACAGAAATAGCCAAAAACATTCAGTACTTC,CASSPTEIAKNIQYF
NA,TRBJ2-7,TRBV20-1,NA,TGCAGTGCCGGGACTTACCCTACGTCGCAGTACTTC,CSAGTYPTSQYF
TRBD1,TRBJ1-2,TRBV18,NA,TGTGCCAGCTCACCACGGACAGGGGGCAACTATGGCTACACCTTC,CASSPRTGGNYGYTF
TRBD2,TRBJ2-7,TRBV7-2,many,TGTGCCAGCAGCACACCCACTAGCGGGGGGTTTTACGAGCAGTACTTC,CASSTPTSGGFYEQYF
NA,TRBJ2-3,TRBV5-1,NA,TGCGCCAGCAACCAAGGGGTACAGTCAACAGATACGCAGTATTTT,CASNQGVQSTDTQYF
NA,TRBJ1-1,TRBV11-2,NA,TGTGCCAGCAGCTTAAGGGATAGAGTGAAAGCTTTCTTT,CASSLRDRVKAFF